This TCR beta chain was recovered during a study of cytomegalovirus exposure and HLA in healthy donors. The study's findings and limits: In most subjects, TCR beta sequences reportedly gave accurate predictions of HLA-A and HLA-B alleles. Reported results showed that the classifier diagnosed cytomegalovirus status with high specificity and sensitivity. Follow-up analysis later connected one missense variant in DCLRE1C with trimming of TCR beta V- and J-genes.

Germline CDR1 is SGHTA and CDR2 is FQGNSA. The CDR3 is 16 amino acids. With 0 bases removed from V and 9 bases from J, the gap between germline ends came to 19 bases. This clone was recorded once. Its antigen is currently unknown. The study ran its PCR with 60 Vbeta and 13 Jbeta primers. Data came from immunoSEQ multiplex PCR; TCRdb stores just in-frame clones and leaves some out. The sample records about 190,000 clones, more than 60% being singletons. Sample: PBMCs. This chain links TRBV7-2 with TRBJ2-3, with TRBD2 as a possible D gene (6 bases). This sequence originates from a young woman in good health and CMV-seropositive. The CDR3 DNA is TGTGCCAGCAGCTTAGCTGGCGGGGCGACCTTGGAGACGCAGTATTTT. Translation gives CASSLAGGATLETQYF. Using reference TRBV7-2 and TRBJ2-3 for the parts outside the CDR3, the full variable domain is GAGVSQSPSNKVTEKGKDVELRCDPISGHTALYWYRQSLGQGLEFLIYFQGNSAPDKSGLPSDRFSAERTGGSVSTLTIQRTQQEDSAVYLCASSLAGGATLETQYFGPGTRLTVL.